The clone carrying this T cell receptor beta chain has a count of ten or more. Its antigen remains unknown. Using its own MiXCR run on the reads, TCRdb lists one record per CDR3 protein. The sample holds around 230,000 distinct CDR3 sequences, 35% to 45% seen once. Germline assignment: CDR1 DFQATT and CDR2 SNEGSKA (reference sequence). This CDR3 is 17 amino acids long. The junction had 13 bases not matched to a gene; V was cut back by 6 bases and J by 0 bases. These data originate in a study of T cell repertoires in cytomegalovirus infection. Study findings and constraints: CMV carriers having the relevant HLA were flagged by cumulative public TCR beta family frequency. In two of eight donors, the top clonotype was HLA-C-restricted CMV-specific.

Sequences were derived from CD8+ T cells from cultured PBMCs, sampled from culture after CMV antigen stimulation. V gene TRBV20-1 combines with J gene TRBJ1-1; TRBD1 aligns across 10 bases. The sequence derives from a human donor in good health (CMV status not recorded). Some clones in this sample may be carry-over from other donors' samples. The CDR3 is CSAPRTGGNIMNTEAFF. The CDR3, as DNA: TGCAGTGCCCCCCGGACAGGGGGTAATATAATGAACACTGAAGCTTTCTTT.